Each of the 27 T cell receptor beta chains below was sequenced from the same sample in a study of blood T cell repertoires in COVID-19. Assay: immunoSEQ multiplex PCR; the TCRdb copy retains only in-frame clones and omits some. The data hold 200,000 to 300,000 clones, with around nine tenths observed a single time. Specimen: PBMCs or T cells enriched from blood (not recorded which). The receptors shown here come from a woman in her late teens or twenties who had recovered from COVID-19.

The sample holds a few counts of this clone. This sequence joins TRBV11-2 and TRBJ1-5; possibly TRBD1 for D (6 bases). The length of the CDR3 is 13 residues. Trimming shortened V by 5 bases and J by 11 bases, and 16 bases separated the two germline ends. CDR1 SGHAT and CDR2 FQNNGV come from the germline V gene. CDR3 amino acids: CASSPDQGGAQHF. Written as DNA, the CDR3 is TGTGCCAGCAGCCCGGATCAAGGGGGGGCCCAGCATTTT.

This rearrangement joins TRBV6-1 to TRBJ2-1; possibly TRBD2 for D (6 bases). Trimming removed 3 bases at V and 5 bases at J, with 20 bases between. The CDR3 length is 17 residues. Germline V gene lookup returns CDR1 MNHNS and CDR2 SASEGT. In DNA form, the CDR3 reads TGTGCCAGCAGTGACGGCGGGGCTTCCAAGTTCCACAATGAGCAGTTCTTC. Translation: CASSDGGASKFHNEQFF.

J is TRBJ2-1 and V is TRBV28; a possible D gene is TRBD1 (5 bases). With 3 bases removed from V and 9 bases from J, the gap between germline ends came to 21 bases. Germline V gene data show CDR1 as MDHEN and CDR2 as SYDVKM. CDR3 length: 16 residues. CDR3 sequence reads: CASSFRAYRVGVEQFF. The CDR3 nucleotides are TGTGCCAGCAGTTTTCGGGCCTACCGCGTAGGGGTTGAGCAGTTCTTC.

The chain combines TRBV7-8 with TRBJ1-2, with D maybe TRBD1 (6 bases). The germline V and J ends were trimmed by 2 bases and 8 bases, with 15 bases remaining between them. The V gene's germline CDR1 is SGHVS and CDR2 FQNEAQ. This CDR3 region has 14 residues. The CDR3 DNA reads TGTGCCAGCAGCTTACGGGTGCGAGGGGGAGGCTACACCTTC. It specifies CASSLRVRGGGYTF.

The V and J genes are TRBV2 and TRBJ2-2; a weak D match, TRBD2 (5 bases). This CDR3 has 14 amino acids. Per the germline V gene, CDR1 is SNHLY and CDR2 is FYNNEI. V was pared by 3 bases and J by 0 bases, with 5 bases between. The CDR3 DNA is TGTGCCAGCAGTGAGGGAGCGAACACCGGGGAGCTGTTTTTT. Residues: CASSEGANTGELFF.

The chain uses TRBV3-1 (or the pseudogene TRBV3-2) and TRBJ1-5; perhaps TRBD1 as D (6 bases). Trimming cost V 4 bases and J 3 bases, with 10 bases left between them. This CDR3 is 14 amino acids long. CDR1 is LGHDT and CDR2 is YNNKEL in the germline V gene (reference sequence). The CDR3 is CASSPRQDNQPQHF. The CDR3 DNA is TGTGCCAGCAGCCCCCGACAGGACAATCAGCCCCAGCATTTT.

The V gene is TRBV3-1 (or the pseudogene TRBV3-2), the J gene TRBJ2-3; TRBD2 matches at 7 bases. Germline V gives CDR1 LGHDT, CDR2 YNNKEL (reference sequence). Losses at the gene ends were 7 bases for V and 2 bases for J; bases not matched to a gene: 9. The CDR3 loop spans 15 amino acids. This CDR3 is CASTPAAGSTDTQYF. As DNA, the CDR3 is TGTGCCAGCACCCCCGCAGCGGGATCCACAGATACGCAGTATTTT.

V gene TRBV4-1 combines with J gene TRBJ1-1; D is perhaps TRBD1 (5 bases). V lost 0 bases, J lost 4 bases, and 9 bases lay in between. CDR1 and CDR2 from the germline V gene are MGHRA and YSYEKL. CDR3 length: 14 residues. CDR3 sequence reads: CASSQEAGLTEAFF. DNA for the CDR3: TGCGCCAGCAGCCAAGAGGCAGGGCTCACTGAAGCTTTCTTT.

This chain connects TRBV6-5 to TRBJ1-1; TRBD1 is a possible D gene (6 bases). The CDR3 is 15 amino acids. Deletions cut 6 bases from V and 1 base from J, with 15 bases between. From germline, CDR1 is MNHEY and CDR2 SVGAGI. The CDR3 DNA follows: TGTGCCAGCAGCCCCACCGACAGGAAGAACACTGAAGCTTTCTTT. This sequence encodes CASSPTDRKNTEAFF.

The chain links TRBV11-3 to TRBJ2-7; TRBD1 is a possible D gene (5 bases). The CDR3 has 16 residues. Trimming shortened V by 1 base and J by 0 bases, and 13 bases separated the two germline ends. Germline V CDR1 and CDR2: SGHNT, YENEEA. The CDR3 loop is CASSLVSGHSSYEQYF. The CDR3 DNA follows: TGTGCCAGCAGCTTAGTTTCCGGACATAGCTCCTACGAGCAGTACTTC.

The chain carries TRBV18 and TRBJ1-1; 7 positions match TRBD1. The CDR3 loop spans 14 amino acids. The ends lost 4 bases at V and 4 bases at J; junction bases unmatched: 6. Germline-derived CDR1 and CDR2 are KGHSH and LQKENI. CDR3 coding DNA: TGTGCCAGCTCACAAACCGGGACAGCCACTGAAGCTTTCTTT. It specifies CASSQTGTATEAFF.

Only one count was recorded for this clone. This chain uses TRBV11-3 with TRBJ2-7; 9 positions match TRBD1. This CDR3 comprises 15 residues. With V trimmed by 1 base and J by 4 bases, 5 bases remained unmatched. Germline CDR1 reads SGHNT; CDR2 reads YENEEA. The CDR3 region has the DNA TGTGCCAGCAGCTTAGTGGGGACAGGGTTGTACGAGCAGTACTTC. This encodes CASSLVGTGLYEQYF. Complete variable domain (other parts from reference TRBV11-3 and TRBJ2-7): EAGVVQSPRYKIIEKKQPVAFWCNPISGHNTLYWYLQNLGQGPELLIRYENEEAVDDSQLPKDRFSAERLKGVDSTLKIQPAELGDSAVYLCASSLVGTGLYEQYFGPGTRLTVT.

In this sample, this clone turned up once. Here the CDR3 DNA reads TGTGCCAGCAGCTTAAGCGGGACCTCCTACGAGCAGTACTTC. Protein sequence: CASSLSGTSYEQYF. This chain uses TRBV11-2 with TRBJ2-7; TRBD2 aligns across 7 bases. The CDR3 extends over 14 amino acids. Unmatched junction bases numbered 1, after V lost 2 bases and J lost 0 bases. Germline V gives CDR1 SGHAT, CDR2 FQNNGV.

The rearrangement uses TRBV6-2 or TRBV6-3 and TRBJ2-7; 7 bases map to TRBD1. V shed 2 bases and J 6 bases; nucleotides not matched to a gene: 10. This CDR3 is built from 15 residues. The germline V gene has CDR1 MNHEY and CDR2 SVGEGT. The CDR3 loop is CASSYPNRGRVEQYF. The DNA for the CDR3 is TGTGCCAGCAGTTACCCAAACAGGGGACGAGTCGAGCAGTACTTC.

CDR3 loop: CASRLQGNQPQHF. The CDR3 DNA sequence: TGTGCCAGCAGGTTACAGGGAAATCAGCCCCAGCATTTT. This sequence joins TRBV28 and TRBJ1-5; D is possibly TRBD1 (6 bases). This CDR3 comprises 13 residues. Germline V gene sequence: CDR1 MDHEN, CDR2 SYDVKM. With 6 bases removed from V and 4 bases from J, the gap between germline ends came to 10 bases.

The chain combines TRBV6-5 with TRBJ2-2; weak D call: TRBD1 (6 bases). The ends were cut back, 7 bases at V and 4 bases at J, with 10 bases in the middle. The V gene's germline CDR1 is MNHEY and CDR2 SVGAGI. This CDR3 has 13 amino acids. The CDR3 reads CASNRDTTGELFF. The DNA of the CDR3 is TGTGCCAGCAACAGGGATACCACCGGGGAGCTGTTTTTT.

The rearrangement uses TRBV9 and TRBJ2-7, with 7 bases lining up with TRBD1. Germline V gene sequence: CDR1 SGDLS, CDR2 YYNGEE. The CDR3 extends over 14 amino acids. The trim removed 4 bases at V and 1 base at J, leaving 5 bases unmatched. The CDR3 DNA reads TGTGCCAGCAGCCTCGGGACAGATTCCTACGAGCAGTACTTC. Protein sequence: CASSLGTDSYEQYF.

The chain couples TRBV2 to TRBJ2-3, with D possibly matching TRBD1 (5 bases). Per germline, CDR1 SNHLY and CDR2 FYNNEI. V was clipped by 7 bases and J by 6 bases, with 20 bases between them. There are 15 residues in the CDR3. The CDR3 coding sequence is TGTGCCAGCACTCAGGGAACGTTCCGACGGGATACGCAGTATTTT. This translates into CASTQGTFRRDTQYF.

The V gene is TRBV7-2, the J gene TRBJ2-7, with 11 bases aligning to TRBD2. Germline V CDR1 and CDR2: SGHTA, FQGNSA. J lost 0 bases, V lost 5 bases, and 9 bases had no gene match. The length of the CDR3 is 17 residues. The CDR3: CASSTRTGTSGSYEQYF. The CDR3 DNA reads TGTGCCAGCAGCACGCGGACCGGGACTAGCGGCTCCTACGAGCAGTACTTC. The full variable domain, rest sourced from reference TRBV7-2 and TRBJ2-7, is GAGVSQSPSNKVTEKGKDVELRCDPISGHTALYWYRQSLGQGLEFLIYFQGNSAPDKSGLPSDRFSAERTGGSVSTLTIQRTQQEDSAVYLCASSTRTGTSGSYEQYFGPGTRLTVT.

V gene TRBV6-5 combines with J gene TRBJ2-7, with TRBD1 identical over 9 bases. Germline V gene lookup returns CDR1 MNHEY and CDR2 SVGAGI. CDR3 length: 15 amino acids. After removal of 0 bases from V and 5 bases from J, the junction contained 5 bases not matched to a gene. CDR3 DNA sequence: TGTGCCAGCAGTTACTCCCGACAGGGGGAAAACGAGCAGTACTTC. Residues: CASSYSRQGENEQYF.

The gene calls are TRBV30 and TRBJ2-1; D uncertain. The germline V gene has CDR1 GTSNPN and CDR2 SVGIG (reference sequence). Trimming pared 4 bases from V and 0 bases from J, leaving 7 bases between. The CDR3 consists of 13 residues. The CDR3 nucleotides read TGTGCCTGGACAGGCAGCTCCTACAATGAGCAGTTCTTC. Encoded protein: CAWTGSSYNEQFF.

Here the CDR3 reads CASSYPGQGSYGYTF. CDR3 in DNA: TGCGCCAGCAGCTATCCGGGACAGGGATCCTATGGCTACACCTTC. J is TRBJ1-2 and V is TRBV5-1; 9 nucleotides line up with TRBD1. Germline assignment: CDR1 SGHRS and CDR2 YFSETQ. The CDR3 runs to 15 residues. The ends lost 3 bases at V and 4 bases at J; junction bases unmatched: 7. Using reference TRBV5-1 and TRBJ1-2 for the parts outside the CDR3, the full variable domain is KAGVTQTPRYLIKTRGQQVTLSCSPISGHRSVSWYQQTPGQGLQFLFEYFSETQRNKGNFPGRFSGRQFSNSRSEMNVSTLELGDSALYLCASSYPGQGSYGYTFGSGTRLTVV.

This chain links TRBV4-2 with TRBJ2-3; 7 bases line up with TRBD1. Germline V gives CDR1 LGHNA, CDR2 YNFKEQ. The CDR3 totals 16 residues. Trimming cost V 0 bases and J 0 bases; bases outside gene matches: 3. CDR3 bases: TGTGCCAGCAGCCAAGACAGACAGGGCAGCACAGATACGCAGTATTTT. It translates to CASSQDRQGSTDTQYF.

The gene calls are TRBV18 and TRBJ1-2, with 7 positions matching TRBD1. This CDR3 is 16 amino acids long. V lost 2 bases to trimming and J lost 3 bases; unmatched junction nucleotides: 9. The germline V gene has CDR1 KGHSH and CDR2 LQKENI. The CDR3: CASSPSQTGAHYGYTF. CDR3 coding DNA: TGTGCCAGCTCACCAAGTCAAACAGGGGCCCACTATGGCTACACCTTC.

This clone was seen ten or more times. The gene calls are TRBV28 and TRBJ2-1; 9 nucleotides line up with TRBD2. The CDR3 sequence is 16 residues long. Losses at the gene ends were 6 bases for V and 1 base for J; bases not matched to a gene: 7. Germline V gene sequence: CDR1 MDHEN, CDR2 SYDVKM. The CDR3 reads CASRGSGSLSYNEQFF. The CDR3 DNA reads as TGTGCCAGCAGGGGTAGCGGGAGTCTATCCTACAATGAGCAGTTCTTC.

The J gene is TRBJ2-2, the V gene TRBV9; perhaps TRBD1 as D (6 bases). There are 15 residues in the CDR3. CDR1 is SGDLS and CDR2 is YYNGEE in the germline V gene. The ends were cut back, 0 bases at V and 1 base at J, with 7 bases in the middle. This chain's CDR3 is CASSVDRENTGELFF. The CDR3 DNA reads TGTGCCAGCAGCGTAGACAGGGAGAACACCGGGGAGCTGTTTTTT.

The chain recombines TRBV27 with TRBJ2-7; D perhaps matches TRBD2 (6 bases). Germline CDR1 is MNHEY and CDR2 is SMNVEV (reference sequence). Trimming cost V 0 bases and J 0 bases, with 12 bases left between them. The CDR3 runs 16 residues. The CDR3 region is CASSLSPGLYSYEQYF. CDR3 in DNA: TGTGCCAGCAGTTTATCACCGGGACTCTACTCCTACGAGCAGTACTTC.